This T cell receptor (beta chain) appears in the sequencing data of a study of cytomegalovirus exposure and HLA in healthy donors. Study-level findings and limits: HLA allele associations emerged for roughly 17,000 TCR beta sequences in a later analysis, at 0.05 false discovery rate. Later analysis showed most CMV-associated TCR beta chains appearing HLA-restricted. Clonal expansion, a later analysis showed, was greater in HLA-associated TCR beta chains than in equally common others.

CDR1 and CDR2 (germline): MDHEN, SYDVKM. The J segment lost 4 bases and the V segment lost 5 bases, leaving 3 bases of the junction unmatched. The CDR3 has 15 residues. A note on this clone: Antigen specificity is unknown.

Vbeta (60) and Jbeta (13) primers were used in the PCR. The protocol was immunoSEQ multiplex PCR, while the TCRdb copy is restricted to in-frame clones and leaves out a portion. The top ten clones hold just under 6.5% of a sample with some 120,000 clones, 78% of them seen once. The chain couples TRBV28 to TRBJ2-1; 12 bases are shared with TRBD2. Source material: PBMCs. The source is a woman in her 40s in good health and CMV-seronegative. The DNA of the CDR3 is TGTGCCAGCAGTCCTAGCGGGAGGGGGTACAATGAGCAGTTCTTC. Translating gives CASSPSGRGYNEQFF.